One sample yielded the 25 T cell receptor beta chains listed below, sequenced in a study of T cells in Graves' hyperthyroidism and ophthalmopathy. Using RNA transcripts as the source, TCR beta CDR3 regions were amplified. The HTBI set primed first-round TCR CDR3 RT-PCR. TCRdb processed the multiplex PCR reads anew with MiXCR; each CDR3 protein has one entry. The profile covers hundreds of thousands of distinct CDR3 sequences, with around 14% appearing a single time and roughly 7.7% taken by the ten largest. The sample taken for sequencing was blood. The receptor source for this set is a woman aged 18 to 35 with Graves' hyperthyroidism.

This clonotype has a count of ten or more. This chain uses TRBV6-1 with TRBJ1-6, with a tentative D call TRBD1 (5 bases). This CDR3 spans 12 amino acids. Germline-derived CDR1 and CDR2 are MNHNS and SASEGT. The ends were cut back, 5 bases at V and 7 bases at J, with 6 bases in the middle. CDR3 in DNA: TGTGCCAGCAGTAAGGGGAATTCACCCCTCCACTTT. It codes for CASSKGNSPLHF.

There are many counts of this clonotype. The chain joins TRBV12-3 or TRBV12-4 to TRBJ2-2, with unresolved D. The length of the CDR3 is 14 residues. V was cut by 6 bases and J by 8 bases, with 16 bases left in between. The CDR3 here is CASSLGLAGGELFF. CDR3 nucleotide sequence: TGTGCCAGCAGCCTGGGCCTTGCTGGGGGGGAGCTGTTTTTT.

There are many counts of this clonotype. V usage is TRBV20-1 and J usage is TRBJ2-1, with D possibly matching TRBD2 (5 bases). Trimming took off 6 bases at V and 4 bases at J, with 19 bases between the two ends. Germline CDR1 and CDR2: DFQATT and SNEGSKA (reference sequence). This CDR3 comprises 15 residues. CDR3 DNA: TGCAGTGCCCTACCGGCTAGCCAAACGTACAATGAGCAGTTCTTC. This encodes CSALPASQTYNEQFF.

This clonotype was counted many times. The V and J genes are TRBV10-1 and TRBJ2-1; 7 nucleotides match TRBD1. Germline V CDR1 and CDR2: WNHNN, SYGVQD (reference sequence). Losses at the gene ends were 6 bases for V and 5 bases for J; bases not matched to a gene: 7. The CDR3 is 14 amino acids. For the CDR3, the DNA is TGCGCCAGCAGCTCCGGGACAGCGAACAATGAGCAGTTCTTC. Its translation: CASSSGTANNEQFF.

This clonotype was found many times. The rearrangement links TRBV29-1 to TRBJ2-7; D may be TRBD2 (6 bases). CDR1 is SQVTM, CDR2 ANQGSEA, per germline. This CDR3 has 12 residues. V was clipped by 4 bases and J by 3 bases, with 10 bases between them. The CDR3 loop is CSVGRGSYEQYF. In DNA, the CDR3 is TGCAGCGTTGGGAGGGGTAGCTACGAGCAGTACTTC.

This clonotype was detected many times. This chain uses TRBV6-1 with TRBJ1-2, with D perhaps TRBD1 (5 bases). Germline loops: CDR1 MNHNS, CDR2 SASEGT. V lost 2 bases and J lost 4, with 11 bases in between. This CDR3 spans 14 amino acids. As DNA, the CDR3 is TGTGCCAGCAGTGAATGGAAGGGGAGCTATGGCTACACCTTC. Translating it yields CASSEWKGSYGYTF.

This clonotype was seen many times. The chain joins TRBV11-2 to TRBJ2-7; D is perhaps TRBD1 (5 bases). This CDR3 has 13 residues. Trimming left V 3 bases short and J 2 bases short, with 8 bases between. Germline V gene sequence: CDR1 SGHAT, CDR2 FQNNGV. The CDR3 bases are TGTGCCAGCAGCTTTCGACAGACCTACGAGCAGTACTTC. Translating it yields CASSFRQTYEQYF.

This clonotype was counted only a few times. This chain's CDR3 is CSARGYSGRADEQFF. The DNA for the CDR3 is TGCAGTGCTAGAGGATATAGCGGGAGGGCAGATGAGCAGTTCTTC. V usage is TRBV20-1 and J usage is TRBJ2-1, with 11 bases identical to TRBD2. The CDR3 is 15 amino acids. The germline V gene encodes CDR1 DFQATT and CDR2 SNEGSKA (reference sequence). V lost 1 base and J lost 8; bases outside the gene matches: 7.

This clonotype was counted many times. This chain joins TRBV2 and TRBJ2-7; 8 bases line up with TRBD1. Looked up from germline, CDR1 is SNHLY and CDR2 is FYNNEI. The CDR3 loop spans 14 amino acids. V shed 10 bases, J shed 0 bases, and the junction held 8 bases outside the gene matches. CDR3: CANWGTGSSYEQYF. For the CDR3, the DNA is TGTGCCAACTGGGGGACAGGCAGCTCCTACGAGCAGTACTTC. Together with reference TRBV2 and TRBJ2-7, the CDR3 gives the full variable domain: EPEVTQTPSHQVTQMGQEVILRCVPISNHLYFYWYRQILGQKVEFLVSFYNNEISEKSEIFDDQFSVERPDGSNFTLKIRSTKLEDSAMYFCANWGTGSSYEQYFGPGTRLTVT.

This clonotype came up many times. CDR3 sequence reads: CASSYQQTYYGYTF. The CDR3 coding sequence is TGTGCCAGCAGTTACCAACAGACGTACTATGGCTACACCTTC. The chain recombines TRBV6-1 with TRBJ1-2; D not certain. Trimming removed 5 bases at V and 3 bases at J, with 13 bases between. The length of the CDR3 is 14 residues. Germline CDR1 MNHNS, CDR2 SASEGT.

This clonotype was counted ten times or more. The chain joins TRBV4-1 to TRBJ2-1, with unresolved D. From germline, CDR1 is MGHRA and CDR2 YSYEKL. V dropped 2 bases and J dropped 6 bases, with 11 bases sitting between them. This CDR3 has 14 amino acids. The DNA of the CDR3 is TGCGCCAGCAGCCAAAGGGCTAGGAGCAATGAGCAGTTCTTC. This encodes CASSQRARSNEQFF.

This clonotype was detected ten times or more. This sequence joins TRBV2 and TRBJ2-7; no reliable D call. Per the germline V gene, CDR1 is SNHLY and CDR2 is FYNNEI. This CDR3 region has 12 residues. Trimming removed 7 bases from V and 3 bases from J, with 10 bases in between. The CDR3 reads CASISVDYEQYF. The CDR3 DNA sequence: TGTGCCAGCATTTCTGTAGACTACGAGCAGTACTTC.

This clonotype was picked up many times. V usage is TRBV28 and J usage is TRBJ2-1, with D unclear. Trimming took off 7 bases at V and 0 bases at J, with 19 bases between the two ends. The germline V gene has CDR1 MDHEN and CDR2 SYDVKM. The CDR3 length is 17 residues. CDR3 sequence: CASKKARLTISYNEQFF. The CDR3 DNA reads TGTGCCAGCAAAAAGGCTCGACTCACGATCTCCTACAATGAGCAGTTCTTC.

Many counts were recorded for this clonotype. This sequence joins TRBV3-1 and TRBJ1-2; D is unresolved. The V end was cut by 2 bases, the J end by 5 bases, with 12 bases between. The CDR3 loop spans 14 amino acids. CDR1 and CDR2 (germline): LGHDT, YNNKEL (reference sequence). CDR3 loop: CASSQSPGEYGYTF. For the CDR3, the DNA is TGTGCCAGCAGCCAATCGCCAGGAGAATATGGCTACACCTTC.

This clonotype has ten or more counts. The rearrangement uses TRBV7-9 and TRBJ2-7, with TRBD1 identical over 7 bases. This CDR3 has 16 residues. Germline lookup yields CDR1 SEHNR and CDR2 FQNEAQ (reference sequence). V trimming: 5 bases; J trimming: 2 bases; junction bases outside the gene matches: 12. The CDR3 loop is CASSPGSGTVPYEQYF. The CDR3 DNA reads TGTGCCAGCAGCCCCGGTTCCGGGACAGTACCCTACGAGCAGTACTTC.

This clonotype has at least ten counts. The J gene is TRBJ2-1, the V gene TRBV7-8; 11 nucleotides match TRBD2. Trimming removed 8 bases from V and 5 bases from J; junction bases left unmatched: 5. CDR1 SGHVS and CDR2 FQNEAQ come from the germline V gene. The CDR3 length is 14 residues. CDR3 region: CASLRLAGNNEQFF. DNA of the CDR3: TGTGCCAGCCTACGACTAGCGGGGAACAATGAGCAGTTCTTC. The full variable domain, its missing parts supplied by reference TRBV7-8 and TRBJ2-1, is GAGVSQSPRYKVAKRGQDVALRCDPISGHVSLFWYQQALGQGPEFLTYFQNEAQLDKSGLPSDRFFAERPEGSVSTLKIQRTQQEDSAVYLCASLRLAGNNEQFFGPGTRLTVL.

V gene TRBV5-4 combines with J gene TRBJ2-1; maybe TRBD2 (5 bases). From germline, CDR1 is SGHNT and CDR2 YYREEE (reference sequence). V gave up 1 base and J gave up 7 bases, with 6 bases separating them. This CDR3 has 12 amino acids. The CDR3 reads CASSLIANEQFF. The DNA of the CDR3 is TGTGCCAGCAGCTTGATAGCGAATGAGCAGTTCTTC.

This clonotype was seen at least ten times. This chain links TRBV6-6 with TRBJ1-2; weak D call: TRBD1 (6 bases). Germline-derived CDR1 and CDR2 are MNHNY and SVGAGI (reference sequence). V gave up 4 bases and J gave up 7 bases, with 19 bases separating them. The length of the CDR3 is 15 residues. DNA of the CDR3: TGTGCCAGCAGTTCCCCCTTCGAGGGGGAGGGTGGCTACACCTTC. It is translated as CASSSPFEGEGGYTF.

There are many counts of this clonotype. The V call is TRBV7-2, the J call TRBJ2-1; D gene ambiguous. CDR1 is SGHTA and CDR2 is FQGNSA in the germline V gene. The CDR3 runs to 15 residues. The ends were cut back, 0 bases at V and 7 bases at J, with 13 bases in the middle. CDR3 DNA: TGTGCCAGCAGCTTAGCGTCTACATTAGCTAATGAGCAGTTCTTC. Amino acid sequence: CASSLASTLANEQFF.

A word on this clonotype: Being one base from a much bigger clone, this may be a read error. J is TRBJ2-7 and V is TRBV12-3 or TRBV12-4; 10 bases fit TRBD1. With V trimmed by 6 bases and J by 8 bases, 16 bases remained unmatched. The CDR3 has 16 residues. CDR3 sequence (DNA): TGTGCCAGCAGCCCCTCCGGGACAGGGGCACTTTACAAGCAGTACTTC. It encodes CASSPSGTGALYKQYF.

This clonotype was found many times. The CDR3 loop reads CASSLVQKPGETQYF. The CDR3 DNA reads as TGTGCCAGCAGCTTAGTACAAAAACCGGGAGAGACCCAGTACTTC. The chain joins TRBV11-3 to TRBJ2-5; D gene uncertain. Per germline, CDR1 SGHNT and CDR2 YENEEA. This CDR3 region has 15 residues. Trimming shortened V by 1 base and J by 4 bases, and 13 bases separated the two germline ends. The full variable domain, with the rest looked up from reference TRBV11-3 and TRBJ2-5, is EAGVVQSPRYKIIEKKQPVAFWCNPISGHNTLYWYLQNLGQGPELLIRYENEEAVDDSQLPKDRFSAERLKGVDSTLKIQPAELGDSAVYLCASSLVQKPGETQYFGPGTRLLVL.

This clonotype appeared many times. The chain links TRBV24-1 to TRBJ2-3; D not resolved. V lost 4 bases to trimming and J lost 6 bases, with 16 bases between them. This CDR3 spans 15 amino acids. Germline CDR1 is KGHDR and CDR2 is SFDVKD. CDR3 amino acids: CATSDPVDPMDTQYF. The CDR3, as DNA: TGTGCCACCAGTGACCCGGTGGATCCCATGGATACGCAGTATTTT.

The sample holds many counts of this clonotype. The chain recombines TRBV11-3 with TRBJ2-7, with a possible D match to TRBD2 (6 bases). The germline V gene has CDR1 SGHNT and CDR2 YENEEA. The V and J ends lost 3 bases and 2 bases respectively, with 11 bases between them. The CDR3 runs to 14 residues. The CDR3 DNA reads as TGTGCCAGCAGCTTGATCCGGGGGACCTACGAGCAGTACTTC. It encodes CASSLIRGTYEQYF.

This clonotype came up a few times. The junction does not match germline at one end; this may be a read error. The genes are TRBV6-8 and TRBJ2-1; D remains unclear. The CDR3 has 16 amino acids. Germline CDR1 MNHGY, CDR2 SAAAGT. In DNA, the CDR3 is TGTGCTAGCAGTTACCCACACAGTAAGGGTTTCGATGAGCAGTTCTTC. It specifies CASSYPHSKGFDEQFF.

The table lists this clonotype with many counts. V and J are TRBV2 and TRBJ2-5; D ambiguous. The CDR3 is 14 amino acids. CDR1 is SNHLY, CDR2 FYNNEI, per germline. V lost 4 bases, J lost 5 bases, and 14 bases lay in between. CDR3 sequence: CASSVTGRFETQYF. Written as DNA, the CDR3 is TGTGCCAGCAGTGTAACCGGAAGATTTGAGACCCAGTACTTC.